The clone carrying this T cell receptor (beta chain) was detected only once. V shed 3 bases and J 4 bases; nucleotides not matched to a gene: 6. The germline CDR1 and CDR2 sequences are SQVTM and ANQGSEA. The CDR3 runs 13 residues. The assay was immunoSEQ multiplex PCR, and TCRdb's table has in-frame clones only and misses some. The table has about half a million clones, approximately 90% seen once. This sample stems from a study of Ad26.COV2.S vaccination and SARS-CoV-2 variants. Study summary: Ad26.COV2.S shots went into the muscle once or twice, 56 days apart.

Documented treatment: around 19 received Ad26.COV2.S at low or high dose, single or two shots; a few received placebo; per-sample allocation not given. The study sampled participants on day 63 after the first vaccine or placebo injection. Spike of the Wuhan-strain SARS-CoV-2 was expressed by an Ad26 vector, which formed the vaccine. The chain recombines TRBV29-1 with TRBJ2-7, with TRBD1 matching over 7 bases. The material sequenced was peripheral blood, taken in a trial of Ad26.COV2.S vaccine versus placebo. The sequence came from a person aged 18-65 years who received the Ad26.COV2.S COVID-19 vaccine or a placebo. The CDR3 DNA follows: TGCAGCGTTGAGGGCAGGGGGTTATACGAGCAGTACTTC. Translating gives CSVEGRGLYEQYF.